A single sample is the source of the 29 T cell receptor beta chains below, sequenced in a study of blood T cell repertoires in COVID-19. The table came from immunoSEQ multiplex PCR; TCRdb's copy has only in-frame clones and leaves some out. The sample includes about 120,000 clones, around four fifths of them seen just once. Sequenced material: peripheral blood. These receptors were obtained from a man older than 75 with active or convalescent COVID-19.

The J gene is TRBJ2-2, the V gene TRBV3-1 (or the pseudogene TRBV3-2); 7 nucleotides line up with TRBD1. CDR1 is LGHDT and CDR2 is YNNKEL in the germline V gene (reference sequence). Trimming cost V 4 bases and J 7 bases; bases outside gene matches: 6. The CDR3 is 14 amino acids. CDR3 in amino acids: CASSLTGMSGELFF. The CDR3 bases are TGTGCCAGCAGCCTGACAGGGATGAGCGGGGAGCTGTTTTTT.

This chain connects TRBV11-2 to TRBJ2-4; the match to TRBD2 covers 7 bases. The CDR3 extends over 13 amino acids. Germline V gene sequence: CDR1 SGHAT, CDR2 FQNNGV. V lost 2 bases and J lost 8; bases outside the gene matches: 3. CDR3 in DNA: TGTGCCAGCAGCTTACCAGGGAGGGACATTCAGTACTTC. Its protein product is CASSLPGRDIQYF.

This chain links TRBV5-8 with TRBJ2-1, with TRBD2 matching over 9 bases. Germline V gene data show CDR1 as SGHTS and CDR2 as YDEGEE. This CDR3 has 15 amino acids. Written as DNA, the CDR3 is TGTGCGACCGCCCGGGCGGGGGGGTTCTACAATGAGCAGTTCTTC. Translation: CATARAGGFYNEQFF.

The chain recombines TRBV5-5 with TRBJ2-7, with 10 nucleotides matching TRBD1. Germline V gives CDR1 SGHKS, CDR2 YYEKEE (reference sequence). The ends lost 3 bases at V and 6 bases at J; junction bases unmatched: 9. The CDR3 consists of 15 residues. CDR3 region: CASSSLKGTGVEQYF. The CDR3 DNA reads TGTGCCAGCAGCTCCCTAAAAGGGACAGGGGTCGAGCAGTACTTC.

V gene TRBV4-1 combines with J gene TRBJ2-7, with D possibly matching TRBD1 (5 bases). The CDR3 extends over 14 amino acids. CDR1 is MGHRA and CDR2 is YSYEKL in the germline V gene. V was shortened by 4 bases and J by 7 bases, with 17 bases between the two germline ends. DNA for the CDR3: TGCGCCAGCAGCCCCCCAGGGTCCGGAGAGGAGCAGTACTTC. This sequence encodes CASSPPGSGEEQYF.

The chain recombines TRBV9 with TRBJ2-6, with TRBD2 as a possible D gene (5 bases). Germline CDR1 and CDR2: SGDLS and YYNGEE. This CDR3 is built from 17 residues. V dropped 5 bases and J dropped 0 bases, with 15 bases sitting between them. This CDR3 is CASSSTTGFSGANVLTF. In DNA, the CDR3 is TGTGCCAGCAGTTCTACGACGGGATTCTCTGGGGCCAACGTCCTGACTTTC.

The chain employs TRBV28 and TRBJ1-3; possible D gene TRBD1, 5 bases. Germline CDR1 is MDHEN and CDR2 is SYDVKM. The CDR3 is made up of 14 amino acids. With 10 bases removed from V and 0 bases from J, the gap between germline ends came to 13 bases. The CDR3 DNA is TGTGCCACTGAACAGGCCGTCTCTGGAAACACCATATATTTT. This translates into CATEQAVSGNTIYF.

This rearrangement joins TRBV4-3 to TRBJ1-1; D unresolved. The ends were cut back, 3 bases at V and 0 bases at J, with 11 bases in the middle. Per the germline V gene, CDR1 is LGHNA and CDR2 is YSLEER. This CDR3 is built from 15 residues. Here the CDR3 reads CASSQIQTMNTEAFF. The CDR3 DNA reads TGCGCCAGCAGCCAGATACAGACCATGAACACTGAAGCTTTCTTT.

The gene calls are TRBV18 and TRBJ1-6, with D unresolved. V lost 0 bases and J 14 bases, leaving 11 bases between the germline ends. CDR3 length equals 13 residues. Germline CDR1 and CDR2: KGHSH and LQKENI. This chain's CDR3 is CASSPPSREALHF. The CDR3 DNA is TGTGCCAGCTCACCACCCTCTCGGGAGGCCCTCCACTTT.

The CDR3 DNA sequence: TGTGCCAGCAGTTACATCGGGGGGTACTACAATGAGCAGTTCTTC. Protein: CASSYIGGYYNEQFF. The chain recombines TRBV6-6 with TRBJ2-1; TRBD2 matches at 7 bases. V shed 2 bases and J 3 bases; nucleotides not matched to a gene: 4. This CDR3 region has 15 residues. Germline V lookup: CDR1 MNHNY, CDR2 SVGAGI (reference sequence).

The chain uses TRBV25-1 and TRBJ1-6; 9 bases are a match to TRBD1. Germline V lookup: CDR1 MGHDK, CDR2 SYGVNS. With V trimmed by 6 bases and J by 8 bases, 5 bases remained unmatched. The CDR3 sequence is 14 residues long. The CDR3 is CASSPTGGDSPLHF. The CDR3 coding sequence is TGTGCCAGCAGCCCGACAGGGGGGGATTCACCCCTCCACTTT.

The chain uses TRBV3-1 (or the pseudogene TRBV3-2) and TRBJ1-2; 8 nucleotides align to TRBD1. The V and J ends lost 2 bases and 8 bases, in that order; junction bases with no gene match: 16. Germline CDR1 is LGHDT and CDR2 is YNNKEL (reference sequence). This CDR3 contains 17 residues. In DNA form, the CDR3 reads TGTGCCAGCAGCCAACAAGTCGTTTTCAGGGGGCTACGGGGCTACACCTTC. Amino acid sequence: CASSQQVVFRGLRGYTF.

V is TRBV5-6 and J is TRBJ2-3; TRBD2 is a possible D gene (6 bases). Trimming took off 0 bases at V and 0 bases at J, with 8 bases between the two ends. Germline V gives CDR1 SGHDT, CDR2 YYEEEE. CDR3 length: 15 residues. CDR3 in amino acids: CASSLGTTSTDTQYF. The DNA for the CDR3 is TGTGCCAGCAGCTTGGGGACTACTAGCACAGATACGCAGTATTTT.

The chain employs TRBV9 and TRBJ2-1; TRBD2 matches 12 bases. CDR1 SGDLS and CDR2 YYNGEE come from the germline V gene. The CDR3 spans 16 residues. J was trimmed by 4 bases and V by 4 bases; bases with no gene match: 6. The CDR3 region is CASSFSSGGVYNEQFF. The CDR3 DNA sequence: TGTGCCAGCAGCTTCTCTAGCGGGGGGGTGTACAATGAGCAGTTCTTC.

The chain couples TRBV21-1 to TRBJ1-5; TRBD1, the table's D call, was not compared with the DNA. TRBV21-1 is shown as a pseudogene. The CDR3 spans 15 residues. CDR3 region: CASSKTGGGNQPQHF. CDR3 coding DNA: TGTGCCAGCAGCAAAACAGGGGGAGGGAATCAGCCCCAGCATTTT.

Only one count was recorded for this clone. The chain has TRBV10-3 and TRBJ1-5; 9 bases map to TRBD1. J gave up 5 bases and V 6 bases, and 2 bases lay outside the gene matches. The CDR3 is made up of 13 amino acids. CDR1 ENHRY and CDR2 SYGVKD come from the germline V gene. CDR3 DNA sequence: TGTGCCATCAGCCGGACAGGGGATCAGCCCCAGCATTTT. Its protein product is CAISRTGDQPQHF.

The chain recombines TRBV4-2 with TRBJ2-7; perhaps TRBD1 as D (5 bases). From germline, CDR1 is LGHNA and CDR2 YNFKEQ. Trimming left V 0 bases short and J 0 bases short, with 9 bases between. The CDR3 spans 15 residues. DNA for the CDR3: TGTGCCAGCAGCCAAGACAGGGCTTCCTCCTACGAGCAGTACTTC. Its translation is CASSQDRASSYEQYF.

This clone was detected once. The chain employs TRBV12-3 or TRBV12-4 and TRBJ1-2; D is unclear. The CDR3 sequence is 13 residues long. V was clipped by 5 bases and J by 3 bases, with 10 bases between them. The CDR3 protein is CASSVRDYYGYTF. CDR3 nucleotide sequence: TGTGCCAGCAGTGTCCGCGACTACTATGGCTACACCTTC.

The chain combines TRBV2 with TRBJ2-5; no clear D. CDR1 is SNHLY and CDR2 is FYNNEI in the germline V gene. This CDR3 comprises 11 residues. V lost 6 bases, J lost 4 bases, and 6 bases lay in between. CDR3 region: CASRRVETQYF. The CDR3 DNA reads as TGTGCCAGCAGAAGAGTAGAGACCCAGTACTTC.

This clone was detected only a few times. V gene TRBV7-8 combines with J gene TRBJ1-6; D perhaps matches TRBD1 (5 bases). CDR1 and CDR2 (germline): SGHVS, FQNEAQ. Between the trimmed V and J ends, which lost 2 bases and 7 bases, there was a span of 21 bases. This CDR3 has 18 residues. The CDR3 here is CASSLTDRLGDGNSPLHF. As DNA, the CDR3 is TGTGCCAGCAGCTTAACGGATCGACTAGGGGATGGGAATTCACCCCTCCACTTT.

This clone has only a few counts. V usage is TRBV20-1 and J usage is TRBJ2-1; 7 bases fit TRBD1. The ends lost 5 bases at V and 6 bases at J; junction bases unmatched: 1. Germline V gives CDR1 DFQATT, CDR2 SNEGSKA (reference sequence). This CDR3 is built from 11 residues. In DNA, the CDR3 is TGCAGTGCTCGACAGGGCAATGAGCAGTTCTTC. Its protein product is CSARQGNEQFF.

The V call is TRBV7-2, the J call TRBJ2-1; 8 nucleotides match TRBD2. CDR1 and CDR2 from the germline V gene are SGHTA and FQGNSA. V trimming: 7 bases; J trimming: 2 bases; junction bases outside the gene matches: 4. The CDR3 extends over 14 amino acids. CDR3 amino acids: CASKGGGPYNEQFF. CDR3 DNA sequence: TGTGCCAGCAAGGGCGGGGGGCCCTACAATGAGCAGTTCTTC.

This chain uses TRBV28 with TRBJ1-2; possibly TRBD1 for D (5 bases). The germline CDR1 and CDR2 sequences are MDHEN and SYDVKM. The CDR3 has 14 residues. V was trimmed by 7 bases and J by 2 bases, leaving 14 bases between them. The CDR3 DNA sequence: TGTGCCAGCACCATGAGACAGCAAAACTATGGCTACACCTTC. As protein: CASTMRQQNYGYTF.

The chain recombines TRBV15 with TRBJ2-1; no firm D call. Trimming shortened V by 0 bases and J by 10 bases, and 10 bases separated the two germline ends. Germline CDR1 reads LNHNV; CDR2 reads YYDKDF (reference sequence). This CDR3 has 13 residues. The CDR3 DNA sequence: TGTGCCACCAGCAGAGAGCTGTCAGCGGAGCAGTTCTTC. This codes for CATSRELSAEQFF. The full variable domain, completed using reference TRBV15 and TRBJ2-1, is DAMVIQNPRYQVTQFGKPVTLSCSQTLNHNVMYWYQQKSSQAPKLLFHYYDKDFNNEADTPDNFQSRRPNTSFCFLDIRSPGLGDTAMYLCATSRELSAEQFFGPGTRLTVL.

This rearrangement joins TRBV4-2 to TRBJ2-4; 7 bases line up with TRBD1. V shed 3 bases and J 0 bases; nucleotides not matched to a gene: 2. The CDR3 contains 15 residues. Germline CDR1 reads LGHNA; CDR2 reads YNFKEQ. The CDR3 is CASSQDRLAKNIQYF. Written as DNA, the CDR3 is TGTGCCAGCAGCCAGGACAGGCTAGCCAAAAACATTCAGTACTTC.

J is TRBJ2-7 and V is TRBV19, with 12 bases identical to TRBD2. V shed 6 bases and J 3 bases; nucleotides not matched to a gene: 3. Germline V gene data show CDR1 as LNHDA and CDR2 as SQIVND (reference sequence). The CDR3 consists of 14 residues. CDR3 sequence: CASSTSGGYYEQYF. CDR3 nucleotide sequence: TGTGCCAGTAGCACTAGCGGGGGGTACTACGAGCAGTACTTC.

This chain joins TRBV6-1 and TRBJ2-5; no clear D gene. From germline, CDR1 is MNHNS and CDR2 SASEGT. The CDR3 loop spans 14 amino acids. The V end lost 1 base, the J end lost 4 bases, and 10 bases lay between the germline ends. The CDR3 spells CASSEDYSLETQYF. The DNA of the CDR3 is TGTGCCAGCAGTGAAGACTATTCCCTAGAGACCCAGTACTTC.

The CDR3 is CASSLLGVDNSPLHF. The CDR3 nucleotides read TGTGCCAGCAGCTTACTGGGAGTTGATAATTCACCCCTCCACTTT. V is TRBV7-2 and J is TRBJ1-6; D gene unclear. The CDR3 spans 15 residues. Germline CDR1 SGHTA, CDR2 FQGNSA. Trimming took 2 bases from V and 5 from J, leaving 10 bases between them.

The chain recombines TRBV7-9 with TRBJ2-3; TRBD2 aligns across 11 bases. The CDR3 contains 18 residues. The ends lost 4 bases at V and 0 bases at J; junction bases unmatched: 9. Germline V lookup: CDR1 SEHNR, CDR2 FQNEAQ (reference sequence). CDR3: CASSSPGTSGASTDTQYF. The CDR3 DNA is TGTGCCAGCAGCTCCCCTGGGACTAGCGGAGCTAGCACAGATACGCAGTATTTT.